This T cell receptor beta chain was captured in a study of cytomegalovirus exposure and HLA in healthy donors. A word on this clone: The antigen is undetermined.

Findings and limits, study-wide: Later analysis found that TCR beta chains associated with HLA were more clonally expanded than other, equally common chains. No immune exposure information besides CMV serostatus was available. Previously analyzed data showed that most TCR beta V segments were productive at a frequency of about 90% or about 30%.

The PCR contained 60 Vbeta and 13 Jbeta primers. The protocol was immunoSEQ multiplex PCR, while the TCRdb copy is restricted to in-frame clones and leaves out a portion. The sample table sets out about 100,000 clones. V was pared by 6 bases and J by 6 bases, with 8 bases between. The CDR3 loop spans 11 amino acids. Germline V gene data show CDR1 as SGHNT and CDR2 as YENEEA. The sequence was collected from a man aged 45 to 65 in good health and CMV-seronegative. The chain uses TRBV11-3 and TRBJ1-2; D uncertain. Material: PBMCs. The CDR3 is CASSREDGYTF. In DNA form, the CDR3 reads TGTGCCAGCAGTCGGGAGGATGGCTACACCTTC.